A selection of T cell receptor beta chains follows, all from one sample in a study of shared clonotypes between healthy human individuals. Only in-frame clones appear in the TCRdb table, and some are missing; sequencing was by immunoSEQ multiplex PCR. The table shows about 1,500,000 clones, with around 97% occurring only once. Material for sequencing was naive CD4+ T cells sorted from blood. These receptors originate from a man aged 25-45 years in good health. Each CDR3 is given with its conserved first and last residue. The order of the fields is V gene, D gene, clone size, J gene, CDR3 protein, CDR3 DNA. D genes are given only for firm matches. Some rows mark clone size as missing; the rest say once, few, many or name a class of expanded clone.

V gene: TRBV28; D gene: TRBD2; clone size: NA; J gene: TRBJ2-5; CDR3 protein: CASSLPRAGTKKTQYF; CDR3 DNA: TGTGCCAGCAGTTTACCTCGGGCCGGGACTAAGAAAACCCAGTACTTC
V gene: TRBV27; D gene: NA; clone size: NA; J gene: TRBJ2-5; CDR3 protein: CASSSIFQETQYF; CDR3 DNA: TGTGCCAGCAGTTCAATCTTCCAAGAGACCCAGTACTTC
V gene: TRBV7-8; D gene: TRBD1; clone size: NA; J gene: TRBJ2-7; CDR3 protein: CASSWGQGFDEQYF; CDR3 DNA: TGTGCCAGCAGCTGGGGACAGGGGTTCGACGAGCAGTACTTC
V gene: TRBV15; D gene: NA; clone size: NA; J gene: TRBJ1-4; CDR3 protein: CATSRSEKLFF; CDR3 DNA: TGTGCCACCAGCCGGTCTGAAAAACTGTTTTTT
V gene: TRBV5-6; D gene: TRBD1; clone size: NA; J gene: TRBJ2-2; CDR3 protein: CASTYTGTVATGELFF; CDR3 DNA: TGTGCCAGCACCTATACCGGGACAGTGGCCACCGGGGAGCTGTTTTTT
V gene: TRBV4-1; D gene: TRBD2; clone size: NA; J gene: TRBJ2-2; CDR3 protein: CASRAGVDTGELFF; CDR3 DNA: TGCGCCAGTAGAGCGGGAGTCGACACCGGGGAGCTGTTTTTT
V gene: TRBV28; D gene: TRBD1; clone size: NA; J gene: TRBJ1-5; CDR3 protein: CASSLGQGGPQHF; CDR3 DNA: TGTGCCAGCAGTTTGGGACAGGGGGGGCCCCAGCATTTT
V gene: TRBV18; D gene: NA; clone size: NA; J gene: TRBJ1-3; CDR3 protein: CASSSIPINTIYF; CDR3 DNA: TGTGCCAGCTCATCAATCCCAATAAACACCATATATTTT
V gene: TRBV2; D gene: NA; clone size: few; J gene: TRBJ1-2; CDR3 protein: CASRRTGGYTF; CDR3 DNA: TGTGCCAGCCGACGGACTGGTGGCTACACCTTC
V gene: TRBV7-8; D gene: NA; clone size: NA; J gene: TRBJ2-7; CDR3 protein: CASGSRSSYEQYF; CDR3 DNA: TGTGCCAGCGGGAGCCGGAGCTCCTACGAGCAGTACTTC
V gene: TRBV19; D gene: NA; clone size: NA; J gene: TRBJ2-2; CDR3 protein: CASSIGGTGELFF; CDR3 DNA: TGTGCCAGTAGTATAGGTGGGACCGGGGAGCTGTTTTTT
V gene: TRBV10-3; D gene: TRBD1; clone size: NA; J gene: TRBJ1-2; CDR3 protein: CAISASGSGQPNYGYTF; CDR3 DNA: TGTGCCATCAGTGCCTCTGGATCGGGACAGCCTAACTATGGCTACACCTTC
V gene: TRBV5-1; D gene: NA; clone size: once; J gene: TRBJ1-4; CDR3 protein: CASSLALHGSDNEKLFF; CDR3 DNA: TGCGCCAGCAGCTTGGCGTTACACGGGTCGGATAATGAAAAACTGTTTTTT
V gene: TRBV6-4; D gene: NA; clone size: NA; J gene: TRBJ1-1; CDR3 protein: CASSPGQNTEAFF; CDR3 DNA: TGTGCCAGCAGCCCGGGACAGAACACTGAAGCTTTCTTT
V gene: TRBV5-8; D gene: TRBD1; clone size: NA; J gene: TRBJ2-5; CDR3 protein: CASSQTGGETQYF; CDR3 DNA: TGTGCCAGCAGCCAGACAGGGGGGGAGACCCAGTACTTC